The TCR beta chain under discussion was sequenced for a study of T cells in tuberculosis. On the study more broadly: Sequenced TCRs come from CD1B-GMM tetramer-binding T cells. A South African cohort included IGRA-negative adolescents, latently infected IGRA-positive adolescents and adults with active tuberculosis.

Findings and limits, study-wide: Samples were chosen by availability of cryopreserved specimens.

As regards this clone: Antigen unknown.

The table came from immunoSEQ multiplex PCR; TCRdb's copy has only in-frame clones and leaves some out. The repertoire consists of about 37,000 clones, with 94% occurring once and the leading ten covering about an eighth. Between the trimmed V and J ends, which lost 5 bases and 0 bases, there was a span of 11 bases. The CDR3 consists of 15 residues. CDR1 and CDR2 (germline): ENHRY, SYGVKD. This chain connects TRBV10-3 to TRBJ1-3; no definite D call. What was sequenced was PBMCs. The clonotype was recovered from a donor between 10 and 35 years old with latent tuberculosis or without tuberculosis infection. Some clones in this sample may be carry-over from other donors' samples. The CDR3 DNA sequence: TGTGCCATCAGTCCAGGAGGTATCTCTGGAAACACCATATATTTT. Encoded protein: CAISPGGISGNTIYF.